The 29 T cell receptor beta chains in this list originate from one sample, sequenced in a study of T cell repertoires in cytomegalovirus infection. These receptors lack a known antigen. MiXCR was run by TCRdb on the reads, yielding one entry per CDR3 protein. The repertoire holds approximately 990,000 distinct CDR3 sequences, around 32% seen once, with around an eighth in the top ten. The sample in question was cultured CD8+ T cells from PBMCs, obtained from culture after CMV antigen stimulation. These TCRs come from a human donor in good health (CMV status not recorded). Some clones in this sample may be carry-over from other donors' samples.

The table lists this clonotype with many counts. The chain uses TRBV7-8 and TRBJ1-4; 7 nucleotides line up with TRBD1. V lost 4 bases and J lost 6; bases outside the gene matches: 5. CDR1 is SGHVS, CDR2 FQNEAQ, per germline. The CDR3 is made up of 14 amino acids. CDR3 nucleotide sequence: TGTGCCAGCAGCTACGGACAGGAGGATGAAAAACTGTTTTTT. Encoded protein: CASSYGQEDEKLFF.

This clonotype was seen at least ten times. The rearrangement joins TRBV7-6 to TRBJ2-3; 8 bases fit TRBD2. Germline lookup yields CDR1 SGHVS and CDR2 FNYEAQ. With 6 bases clipped from V and 0 bases from J, the junction kept 5 bases outside the gene matches. This CDR3 is 15 amino acids long. The CDR3 reads CASRLSGASTDTQYF. CDR3 bases: TGTGCCAGCAGACTTAGCGGGGCCAGCACAGATACGCAGTATTTT.

This clonotype was detected many times. The rearrangement links TRBV6-2 or TRBV6-3 to TRBJ2-5; 9 bases are shared with TRBD1. Germline V gene data show CDR1 as MNHEY and CDR2 as SVGEGT. Trimming at V came to 5 bases and at J to 1 base, leaving 5 bases not matched to a gene. CDR3 length: 15 residues. The CDR3 sequence is CASSDRDRAQETQYF. CDR3 DNA sequence: TGTGCCAGCAGTGACCGGGACAGGGCCCAAGAGACCCAGTACTTC.

This clonotype was found a few times. The J gene is TRBJ2-7, the V gene TRBV5-6; the D gene is possibly TRBD2 (5 bases). The CDR3 totals 12 residues. Germline CDR1 SGHDT, CDR2 YYEEEE. With 4 bases removed from V and 7 bases from J, the gap between germline ends came to 12 bases. CDR3 nucleotides: TGTGCCAGCAGCCGAGGTCAGCGGGAGCAGTACGTC. Protein: CASSRGQREQYV.

This chain uses TRBV28 with TRBJ1-2; maybe TRBD1 (5 bases). The CDR3 has 14 amino acids. Trimming shortened V by 5 bases and J by 6 bases, and 16 bases separated the two germline ends. The germline V gene encodes CDR1 MDHEN and CDR2 SYDVKM. The CDR3 protein is CASSLAGTADGYTF. The CDR3 DNA sequence: TGTGCCAGCAGTCTCGCCGGGACCGCTGATGGCTACACCTTC.

This clonotype was seen only a few times. The rearrangement links TRBV7-9 to TRBJ1-2; D is unresolved. Trimming left V 3 bases short and J 4 bases short, with 12 bases between. The germline gives CDR1 SEHNR, CDR2 FQNEAQ (reference sequence). The CDR3 contains 14 residues. The CDR3 protein is CASSLPADGYGYTF. The CDR3 coding sequence is TGTGCCAGCAGCTTGCCGGCAGACGGCTATGGCTACACCTTC.

Ten or more counts support this clonotype. This rearrangement joins TRBV7-2 to TRBJ1-1; the D gene is possibly TRBD1 (6 bases). The CDR3 contains 18 residues. V lost 1 base to trimming and J lost 3 bases, with 21 bases between them. Germline CDR1 reads SGHTA; CDR2 reads FQGNSA. CDR3 residues: CASSLGPQGITKHTEAFF. The CDR3 DNA is TGTGCCAGCAGCTTAGGGCCCCAGGGGATAACGAAGCACACTGAAGCTTTCTTT. Using reference TRBV7-2 and TRBJ1-1 for the parts outside the CDR3, the full variable domain is GAGVSQSPSNKVTEKGKDVELRCDPISGHTALYWYRQSLGQGLEFLIYFQGNSAPDKSGLPSDRFSAERTGGSVSTLTIQRTQQEDSAVYLCASSLGPQGITKHTEAFFGQGTRLTVV.

The V and J genes are TRBV7-9 and TRBJ1-2; tentative D call: TRBD1 (5 bases). CDR1 and CDR2 from the germline V gene are SEHNR and FQNEAQ (reference sequence). V was clipped by 3 bases and J by 6 bases, with 17 bases between them. This CDR3 is built from 15 residues. The DNA of the CDR3 is TGTGCCAGCAGCTTGGACATTACAGGTGCTCATGGCTACACCTTC. This gives the protein CASSLDITGAHGYTF.

This clonotype was observed many times. The V call is TRBV7-2, the J call TRBJ2-3; maybe TRBD2 (6 bases). This CDR3 is built from 14 residues. Per germline, CDR1 SGHTA and CDR2 FQGNSA. Trimming removed 7 bases at V and 4 bases at J, with 15 bases between. The CDR3 loop reads CASTPWEASDTQYF. The CDR3 DNA follows: TGTGCCAGCACCCCCTGGGAGGCCTCAGATACGCAGTATTTT. Filled out from reference TRBV7-2 and TRBJ2-3, the complete variable domain reads GAGVSQSPSNKVTEKGKDVELRCDPISGHTALYWYRQSLGQGLEFLIYFQGNSAPDKSGLPSDRFSAERTGGSVSTLTIQRTQQEDSAVYLCASTPWEASDTQYFGPGTRLTVL.

A remark on this clonotype: A much larger clone lies a single base off, so this may be a read error. V gene TRBV12-3 or TRBV12-4 combines with J gene TRBJ1-4, with D maybe TRBD1 (5 bases). The CDR3 runs 14 residues. CDR3 in amino acids: CANSIHRSNEKLFF. In DNA, the CDR3 is TGTGCCAACAGTATTCACAGGTCAAATGAAAAACTGTTTTTT.

This clonotype was seen only a few times. The chain employs TRBV12-5 and TRBJ1-5, with D uncertain. CDR1 LGHNT and CDR2 FRNRAP come from the germline V gene. V was shortened by 3 bases and J by 0 bases, with 15 bases between the two germline ends. This CDR3 is built from 17 residues. The CDR3 bases are TGTGCTAGTGGTTTCTCATCGGACTCAGATAGCAATCAGCCCCAGCATTTT. It codes for CASGFSSDSDSNQPQHF.

The chain joins TRBV4-1 to TRBJ1-1, with D perhaps matching TRBD1 (6 bases). Germline V gives CDR1 MGHRA, CDR2 YSYEKL. The CDR3 consists of 14 residues. V dropped 4 bases and J dropped 4 bases, with 13 bases sitting between them. CDR3 protein: CASSPYRESTEAFF. The CDR3 coding sequence is TGCGCCAGCAGCCCCTACAGGGAGAGCACTGAAGCTTTCTTT.

The rearrangement joins TRBV12-3 or TRBV12-4 to TRBJ1-3, with no clear D. Trimming stripped 6 bases from V and 1 base from J, with 4 bases between. This CDR3 has 12 amino acids. The CDR3 region is CASRLSGNTIYF. Written as DNA, the CDR3 is TGTGCCAGCAGGCTTTCTGGAAACACCATATATTTT.

Turning to this clonotype: The germline gene is not matched at one end of the junction; a read error may be the cause. The gene calls are TRBV5-8 and TRBJ1-2, with 8 bases lining up with TRBD1. The CDR3 loop spans 17 amino acids. Germline V lookup: CDR1 SGHTS, CDR2 YDEGEE. DNA for the CDR3: TGTGCCAGCAGCTTGGCCTCTTGGACAGGGATTAACTATGACTACACCTTC. It encodes CASSLASWTGINYDYTF.

This rearrangement joins TRBV7-2 to TRBJ1-5; D unresolved. Germline-derived CDR1 and CDR2 are SGHTA and FQGNSA. Trimming left V 2 bases short and J 0 bases short, with 11 bases between. CDR3 size: 16 residues. CDR3: CASSLITADSNQPQHF. The CDR3 bases are TGTGCCAGCAGCTTAATAACTGCTGATAGCAATCAGCCCCAGCATTTT. The full variable domain, in which reference TRBV7-2 and TRBJ1-5 provide the parts outside the CDR3, is GAGVSQSPSNKVTEKGKDVELRCDPISGHTALYWYRQSLGQGLEFLIYFQGNSAPDKSGLPSDRFSAERTGGSVSTLTIQRTQQEDSAVYLCASSLITADSNQPQHFGDGTRLSIL.

This chain connects TRBV6-5 to TRBJ1-1, with D perhaps matching TRBD1 (5 bases). This CDR3 has 14 amino acids. V lost 2 bases to trimming and J lost 4 bases, with 11 bases between them. Germline V lookup: CDR1 MNHEY, CDR2 SVGAGI. The CDR3 nucleotides read TGTGCCAGCAGTTACGACAGCCTGGGCACTGAAGCTTTCTTT. Encoded protein: CASSYDSLGTEAFF.

CDR3 residues: CASTPLRATEAFF. As DNA, the CDR3 is TGTGCCAGCACCCCCCTAAGGGCGACTGAAGCTTTCTTT. The gene calls are TRBV6-5 and TRBJ1-1, with D hard to call. Germline CDR1 reads MNHEY; CDR2 reads SVGAGI. This CDR3 has 13 amino acids. V lost 7 bases, J lost 5 bases, and 14 bases lay in between.

The chain uses TRBV11-2 and TRBJ2-2, with a weak D call TRBD1 (5 bases). Germline V gives CDR1 SGHAT, CDR2 FQNNGV. The CDR3 is 15 amino acids. The V gene lost 4 bases and the J gene lost 2 bases, with 11 bases spanning the gap. The CDR3 is CASSSYRHNTGELFF. CDR3 nucleotide sequence: TGTGCCAGCAGCTCCTACAGGCATAACACCGGGGAGCTGTTTTTT.

The chain carries TRBV7-6 and TRBJ2-3, with D uncertain. Trimming cost V 4 bases and J 5 bases, with 10 bases left between them. From germline, CDR1 is SGHVS and CDR2 FNYEAQ. This CDR3 comprises 13 residues. CDR3 sequence reads: CASSSRLRDTQYF. CDR3 nucleotides: TGTGCCAGCAGCTCTCGGCTCCGAGATACGCAGTATTTT.

The chain carries TRBV20-1 and TRBJ2-3, with 7 bases lining up with TRBD1. The junction had 13 bases not matched to a gene; V was cut back by 0 bases and J by 4 bases. Germline assignment: CDR1 DFQATT and CDR2 SNEGSKA (reference sequence). This CDR3 is 17 amino acids long. This CDR3 reads CSARDLDRAKPADTQYF. CDR3 in DNA: TGCAGTGCTAGAGATCTCGACAGGGCCAAGCCCGCAGATACGCAGTATTTT.

This chain uses TRBV7-2 with TRBJ1-4, with a weak D call TRBD1 (6 bases). The CDR3 extends over 16 amino acids. Germline-derived CDR1 and CDR2 are SGHTA and FQGNSA. V was shortened by 6 bases and J by 1 base, with 15 bases between the two germline ends. The CDR3: CASSHGQKQTNEKLFF. In nucleotides, the CDR3 is TGTGCCAGCAGTCACGGACAGAAGCAAACTAATGAAAAACTGTTTTTT.

In this sample, this clonotype turned up many times. The CDR3 loop is CASSLPRTGYYTF. CDR3 nucleotide sequence: TGTGCCAGCAGCCTACCCCGGACAGGATATTACACCTTC. The V call is TRBV11-1, the J call TRBJ1-2; 7 nucleotides align to TRBD1. The CDR3 is made up of 13 amino acids. The ends lost 5 bases at V and 11 bases at J; junction bases unmatched: 11. Germline CDR1 SGHAT, CDR2 FQDESV (reference sequence).

The CDR3 nucleotides read TGTGCCAGTAGTGCCGCGGTGACCTACGAGCAGTACTTC. It specifies CASSAAVTYEQYF. The gene calls are TRBV19 and TRBJ2-7; unclear D gene. CDR1 is LNHDA, CDR2 SQIVND, per germline (reference sequence). Deletions cut 5 bases from V and 2 bases from J, with 10 bases between. The CDR3 contains 13 residues. Full variable domain (outside the CDR3, taken from reference TRBV19 and TRBJ2-7): DGGITQSPKYLFRKEGQNVTLSCEQNLNHDAMYWYRQDPGQGLRLIYYSQIVNDFQKGDIAEGYSVSREKKESFPLTVTSAQKNPTAFYLCASSAAVTYEQYFGPGTRLTVT.

This clonotype was counted only a few times. The chain is built from TRBV7-6 and TRBJ2-3, with D hard to call. Looked up from germline, CDR1 is SGHVS and CDR2 is FNYEAQ. The CDR3 sequence is 14 residues long. Trimming shortened V by 5 bases and J by 2 bases, and 11 bases separated the two germline ends. The CDR3 sequence: CASSPSSLTDTQYF. The CDR3 bases are TGTGCCAGCAGCCCATCCTCCCTCACAGATACGCAGTATTTT.

This clonotype occurred a few times. CDR3 in amino acids: CASSLSGGIIGSGELFF. The CDR3, as DNA: TGTGCCAGCAGTTTATCGGGTGGGATAATCGGTTCCGGGGAGCTGTTTTTT. This rearrangement joins TRBV27 to TRBJ2-2, with no clear D. The CDR3 spans 17 residues. Trimming took 0 bases from V and 6 from J, leaving 17 bases between them. CDR1 and CDR2 (germline): MNHEY, SMNVEV (reference sequence).

For this clonotype: A much bigger clone sits one base away, suggesting this may be a read error. The V call is TRBV11-2, the J call TRBJ2-1; 9 bases map to TRBD1. This CDR3 has 16 amino acids. Unmatched junction bases numbered 6, after V lost 4 bases and J lost 2 bases. Germline V lookup: CDR1 SGHAT, CDR2 FQNNGV. The CDR3 sequence: CASSSIGTGTYNEQFF. The CDR3 bases are TGTGCCAGCAGCTCGATCGGGACAGGGACCTACAATGAGCAGTTCTTC. The variable domain in full, completed from reference TRBV11-2 and TRBJ2-1, reads EAGVAQSPRYKIIEKRQSVAFWCNPISGHATLYWYQQILGQGPKLLIQFQNNGVVDDSQLPKDRFSAERLKGVDSTLKIQPAKLEDSAVYLCASSSIGTGTYNEQFFGPGTRLTVL.

The gene calls are TRBV28 and TRBJ1-1, with 7 bases that match TRBD1. This CDR3 spans 15 amino acids. V lost 7 bases and J lost 4; bases outside the gene matches: 12. Germline CDR1 and CDR2: MDHEN and SYDVKM. CDR3 coding DNA: TGTGCCAGCACCCCGCAGGGGGATATTCTCACTGAAGCTTTCTTT. It yields the protein CASTPQGDILTEAFF.

The chain has TRBV2 and TRBJ2-3; D is unclear. This CDR3 has 14 amino acids. V was shortened by 3 bases and J by 6 bases, with 13 bases between the two germline ends. CDR1 is SNHLY and CDR2 is FYNNEI in the germline V gene. The CDR3 spells CASSEDDWADTQYF. The CDR3 DNA reads TGTGCCAGCAGTGAGGACGACTGGGCCGATACGCAGTATTTT.

The CDR3: CASSYALTGDFGYTF. In DNA, the CDR3 is TGTGCCAGCAGTTACGCCCTCACAGGGGACTTCGGCTACACCTTC. This chain links TRBV6-2 or TRBV6-3 with TRBJ1-2; TRBD1 matches at 7 bases. V dropped 2 bases and J dropped 8; count of bases not matched to a gene: 11. The CDR3 is 15 amino acids. Germline V gene sequence: CDR1 MNHEY, CDR2 SVGEGT.